This T cell receptor (beta chain) was found in a study of OX40 agonist ivuxolimab in advanced cancers. Study-level information: Melanoma, hepatocellular carcinoma, head and neck or renal cell cancer occurred in dose-escalation patients. Overall study findings and caveats: Both blood CD4+ and CD8+ T cells showed clonal growth by week 6 at 0.1 to 3.0 mg/kg. Certain nonresponders additionally had low normalized T-cell clonal expansion.

With regard to this clone: Its antigen remains unknown.

Profiled with immunoSEQ multiplex PCR; TCRdb holds only in-frame clones, not every one. The sample consists of roughly 110,000 clones, approximately 90% of them appearing once. This CDR3 contains 14 residues. Germline lookup yields CDR1 SGHNT and CDR2 YYREEE (reference sequence). V was pared by 4 bases and J by 4 bases, with 15 bases between. Individuals having autoimmune disease history or systemic immunosuppression were not enrolled. This TCR derives from an adult with an advanced solid tumor such as melanoma, head and neck, liver or kidney cancer. The source material was CD4+ or CD8+ T cells sorted from blood, sampled in a trial of the OX40 agonist ivuxolimab. The genes are TRBV5-4 and TRBJ2-7; D is possibly TRBD2 (7 bases). This CDR3 is CASSPEGGRYEQYF. The CDR3 DNA reads as TGTGCCAGCAGCCCAGAGGGGGGGCGGTACGAGCAGTACTTC.